The 27 T cell receptor beta chains below were found in one sample sequenced in a study of blood T cell repertoires in COVID-19. TCRdb's table, derived via immunoSEQ multiplex PCR, lists solely in-frame clones and lacks some. The table has 220,000 or so clones, more than 65% seen once. Sequencing was carried out using peripheral blood. Receptor source: a woman aged 30 to 39 who had recovered from COVID-19.

V usage is TRBV9 and J usage is TRBJ1-5; the D is unclear. Trimming pared 0 bases from V and 3 bases from J, leaving 7 bases between. The CDR3 totals 14 residues. Germline CDR1 reads SGDLS; CDR2 reads YYNGEE. The CDR3 nucleotides are TGTGCCAGCAGCGTAGGGGCCGACAATCAGCCCCAGCATTTT. Its protein product is CASSVGADNQPQHF.

The genes are TRBV30 and TRBJ1-4; D unclear. The CDR3 is 14 residues long. V lost 3 bases, J lost 0 bases, and 8 bases lay in between. The germline CDR1 and CDR2 sequences are GTSNPN and SVGIG (reference sequence). Here the CDR3 reads CAWRGGTTNEKLFF. CDR3 nucleotides: TGTGCCTGGAGAGGAGGTACAACTAATGAAAAACTGTTTTTT.

The CDR3 sequence is CASSQHYQWTGAQNTEAFF. CDR3 in DNA: TGTGCCAGCAGCCAGCACTATCAATGGACAGGGGCCCAGAACACTGAAGCTTTCTTT. The chain employs TRBV7-8 and TRBJ1-1, with 9 nucleotides matching TRBD1. The CDR3 is 19 residues long. J was trimmed by 1 base and V by 5 bases; bases with no gene match: 17. CDR1 is SGHVS, CDR2 FQNEAQ, per germline.

The V gene is TRBV12-3 or TRBV12-4, the J gene TRBJ2-3; D remains unclear. Between the trimmed V and J ends, which lost 5 bases and 5 bases, there was a span of 5 bases. The CDR3 sequence is 11 residues long. CDR3 sequence reads: CASSKQDTQYF. DNA for the CDR3: TGTGCCAGCAGTAAGCAAGATACGCAGTATTTT.

This clone was detected only a few times. The CDR3 sequence is CASRLTTSGGTYEQYF. The CDR3 region has the DNA TGTGCAAGTCGCTTAACGACTAGCGGGGGAACCTACGAGCAGTACTTC. The chain combines TRBV12-2 with TRBJ2-7; no DNA check was done on the table's D call, TRBD2. TRBV12-2 is an annotated pseudogene. This CDR3 has 16 amino acids.

The chain joins TRBV2 to TRBJ2-1; D call uncertain. Germline V gene lookup returns CDR1 SNHLY and CDR2 FYNNEI. Trimming pared 6 bases from V and 5 bases from J, leaving 11 bases between. The CDR3 runs 13 residues. CDR3 sequence (DNA): TGTGCCAGCAGGGAATGGAGCAACAATGAGCAGTTCTTC. Amino acid sequence: CASREWSNNEQFF. The full variable domain, completed using reference TRBV2 and TRBJ2-1, is EPEVTQTPSHQVTQMGQEVILRCVPISNHLYFYWYRQILGQKVEFLVSFYNNEISEKSEIFDDQFSVERPDGSNFTLKIRSTKLEDSAMYFCASREWSNNEQFFGPGTRLTVL.

The chain employs TRBV24-1 and TRBJ2-1; TRBD2 agrees at 7 bases. The junction had 14 bases not matched to a gene; V was cut back by 5 bases and J by 5 bases. Germline CDR1 KGHDR, CDR2 SFDVKD. The length of the CDR3 is 17 residues. CDR3 DNA: TGTGCCACCAGTGCTAGCGGAGCCGAACGAGGGGACAATGAGCAGTTCTTC. Its protein product is CATSASGAERGDNEQFF.

The J gene is TRBJ2-7, the V gene TRBV4-2, with 7 bases identical to TRBD2. Germline assignment: CDR1 LGHNA and CDR2 YNFKEQ. Trimming took 1 base from V and 2 from J; bases not matched to a gene: 8. The CDR3 loop spans 16 amino acids. The DNA for the CDR3 is TGTGCCAGCAGCCAAGCGGAGGGAGGGGTGGCCTACGAGCAGTACTTC. This encodes CASSQAEGGVAYEQYF.

V gene TRBV5-1 combines with J gene TRBJ2-5; no clear D gene. The CDR3 runs 12 residues. V shed 4 bases and J shed 0 bases, with 4 bases lying between them. Germline V gives CDR1 SGHRS, CDR2 YFSETQ. The CDR3 sequence: CASSQDQETQYF. Here the CDR3 DNA reads TGCGCCAGCAGCCAGGACCAAGAGACCCAGTACTTC.

In this sample, this clone turned up once. The V and J genes are TRBV9 and TRBJ2-1, with D perhaps matching TRBD2 (6 bases). The germline V and J ends were trimmed by 4 bases and 2 bases, with 10 bases remaining between them. Germline values: CDR1 SGDLS, CDR2 YYNGEE. The CDR3 is 14 amino acids. Here the CDR3 DNA reads TGTGCCAGCAGCCCGGAGGGCCCCTACAATGAGCAGTTCTTC. The encoded protein is CASSPEGPYNEQFF.

This chain links TRBV28 with TRBJ1-2; 9 bases agree with TRBD1. V trimming: 8 bases; J trimming: 4 bases; junction bases outside the gene matches: 8. CDR3 size: 14 residues. CDR1 and CDR2 (germline): MDHEN, SYDVKM. CDR3 in amino acids: CASLSGTGLYGYTF. The CDR3, as DNA: TGTGCCAGCCTCTCCGGGACAGGGCTCTATGGCTACACCTTC.

This sequence joins TRBV5-1 and TRBJ1-1; 7 bases are shared with TRBD1. This CDR3 contains 14 residues. After removal of 4 bases from V and 4 bases from J, the junction contained 7 bases not matched to a gene. Germline CDR1 is SGHRS and CDR2 is YFSETQ. The CDR3 DNA reads as TGCGCCAGCAGCAAACAGGGGTCGGCCACTGAAGCTTTCTTT. Protein product: CASSKQGSATEAFF.

This rearrangement joins TRBV12-5 to TRBJ1-5; D gene ambiguous. Between the trimmed V and J ends, which lost 2 bases and 0 bases, there was a span of 20 bases. Germline values: CDR1 LGHNT, CDR2 FRNRAP. The CDR3 has 19 amino acids. The CDR3 loop reads CASGLSTRGGEHSNQPQHF. In DNA, the CDR3 is TGTGCTAGTGGTTTGTCCACTCGAGGAGGCGAACATAGCAATCAGCCCCAGCATTTT.

This chain links TRBV5-4 with TRBJ2-5, with D possibly being TRBD2 (5 bases). The CDR3 contains 15 residues. Trimming removed 0 bases at V and 5 bases at J, with 14 bases between. CDR1 is SGHNT, CDR2 YYREEE, per germline (reference sequence). CDR3 DNA: TGTGCCAGCAGCTTGGAAGGCGGGCCACAGGAGACCCAGTACTTC. This gives the protein CASSLEGGPQETQYF. Full variable domain (outside the CDR3, taken from reference TRBV5-4 and TRBJ2-5): ETGVTQSPTHLIKTRGQQVTLRCSSQSGHNTVSWYQQALGQGPQFIFQYYREEENGRGNFPPRFSGLQFPNYSSELNVNALELDDSALYLCASSLEGGPQETQYFGPGTRLLVL.

This chain links TRBV21-1 with TRBJ2-7; the D call TRBD2 from the table was never checked on the DNA. TRBV21-1 is flagged as a pseudogene. The length of the CDR3 is 12 residues. In nucleotides, the CDR3 is TGTGCCAGCCCCTGCGGTCCTATCGAGCAGTACTTC. It specifies CASPCGPIEQYF.

The V call is TRBV27, the J call TRBJ1-4; 7 positions agree with TRBD1. V lost 0 bases, J lost 5 bases, and 9 bases stayed unmatched. The CDR3 is made up of 17 amino acids. Germline assignment: CDR1 MNHEY and CDR2 SMNVEV (reference sequence). The chain's CDR3 is CASSLSGQRSGNEKLFF. The DNA for the CDR3 is TGTGCCAGCAGTTTATCGGGACAGCGGTCAGGCAATGAAAAACTGTTTTTT.

The CDR3, as DNA: TGTGCCAGTAGCACGCAGGGGAATAATCGGTACGAGCAGTACTTC. Protein sequence: CASSTQGNNRYEQYF. The chain employs TRBV19 and TRBJ2-7; a weak D match, TRBD1 (6 bases). This CDR3 has 15 residues. The germline V gene has CDR1 LNHDA and CDR2 SQIVND (reference sequence). V lost 6 bases, J lost 4 bases, and 19 bases lay in between.

The chain couples TRBV28 to TRBJ1-5; 7 bases align to TRBD1. The germline V gene has CDR1 MDHEN and CDR2 SYDVKM. Trimming at V came to 5 bases and at J to 6 bases, leaving 4 bases not matched to a gene. The CDR3 contains 13 residues. CDR3 in amino acids: CASSPQGGQPQHF. The DNA for the CDR3 is TGTGCCAGCAGTCCTCAGGGGGGTCAGCCCCAGCATTTT.

The chain joins TRBV9 to TRBJ2-5; 8 nucleotides line up with TRBD2. V lost 0 bases, J lost 5 bases, and 6 bases stayed unmatched. Per germline, CDR1 SGDLS and CDR2 YYNGEE. The CDR3 is made up of 15 amino acids. In DNA form, the CDR3 reads TGTGCCAGCAGCGTAGAAAGCGGGAGAGGTGAGACCCAGTACTTC. The encoded protein is CASSVESGRGETQYF.

In DNA, the CDR3 is TGTGCCAGCAGTTTAAGGAGGGGGCAAGGCTACACCTTC. Translating it yields CASSLRRGQGYTF. V and J are TRBV27 and TRBJ1-2, with TRBD1 identical over 7 bases. This CDR3 is 13 amino acids long. Germline V gene sequence: CDR1 MNHEY, CDR2 SMNVEV (reference sequence). Unmatched junction bases numbered 5, after V lost 2 bases and J lost 8 bases.

This clone was found once. The rearrangement uses TRBV7-3 and TRBJ2-1, with 7 bases identical to TRBD2. The CDR3 runs to 15 residues. The germline CDR1 and CDR2 sequences are SGHTA and FQGTGA. V trimming: 5 bases; J trimming: 6 bases; junction bases outside the gene matches: 10. The CDR3 DNA reads TGTGCCAGCAGCCCCCGGCGGGAGACTATCAATGAGCAGTTCTTC. It encodes CASSPRRETINEQFF.

The chain joins TRBV10-3 to TRBJ2-3, with TRBD2 matching over 14 bases. In germline, CDR1 is ENHRY, CDR2 SYGVKD. The CDR3 consists of 15 residues. V lost 6 bases, J lost 2 bases, and 1 base stayed unmatched. In DNA form, the CDR3 reads TGTGCCATCAGGACTAGCGGGAGGGTCACAGATACGCAGTATTTT. The encoded protein is CAIRTSGRVTDTQYF.

This rearrangement joins TRBV7-3 to TRBJ2-2, with D maybe TRBD1 (7 bases). This CDR3 comprises 14 residues. The V gene lost 4 bases and the J gene lost 6 bases, with 12 bases spanning the gap. Germline lookup yields CDR1 SGHTA and CDR2 FQGTGA. The chain's CDR3 is CASSSQGGSGELFF. The CDR3 region has the DNA TGTGCCAGCAGCTCCCAGGGGGGTTCCGGGGAGCTGTTTTTT. The entire variable domain, with the rest obtained from reference TRBV7-3 and TRBJ2-2, is as follows: GAGVSQTPSNKVTEKGKYVELRCDPISGHTALYWYRQSLGQGPEFLIYFQGTGAADDSGLPNDRFFAVRPEGSVSTLKIQRTERGDSAVYLCASSSQGGSGELFFGEGSRLTVL.

The rearrangement links TRBV27 to TRBJ2-5; D is unclear. The germline V gene encodes CDR1 MNHEY and CDR2 SMNVEV (reference sequence). The CDR3 has 16 residues. The V end lost 1 base, the J end lost 5 bases, and 17 bases lay between the germline ends. CDR3: CASSLLSSHVLETQYF. Here the CDR3 DNA reads TGTGCCAGCAGTTTATTATCCAGTCATGTTTTGGAGACCCAGTACTTC.

The chain combines TRBV5-6 with TRBJ2-1; 8 bases agree with TRBD2. The CDR3 extends over 15 amino acids. Unmatched junction bases numbered 5, after V lost 0 bases and J lost 6 bases. Germline CDR1 and CDR2: SGHDT and YYEEEE. CDR3 sequence reads: CASSLDSGRSNEQFF. CDR3 in DNA: TGTGCCAGCAGCTTGGACAGCGGGAGAAGCAATGAGCAGTTCTTC.

The chain has TRBV4-1 and TRBJ2-7, with a tentative D call TRBD2 (6 bases). CDR1 and CDR2 from the germline V gene are MGHRA and YSYEKL. Deletions cut 0 bases from V and 3 bases from J, with 15 bases between. CDR3 size: 16 residues. This CDR3 is CASSQDVGGFVYEQYF. The CDR3 DNA sequence: TGCGCCAGCAGCCAAGATGTTGGAGGGTTTGTCTACGAGCAGTACTTC.

This chain connects TRBV5-4 to TRBJ1-1; 12 nucleotides agree with TRBD1. From germline, CDR1 is SGHNT and CDR2 YYREEE (reference sequence). CDR3 size: 16 residues. With V trimmed by 4 bases and J by 5 bases, 9 bases remained unmatched. The CDR3 is CASSSAGTGGRTEAFF. DNA for the CDR3: TGTGCCAGCAGCAGCGCCGGGACAGGGGGCCGGACTGAAGCTTTCTTT.